Below, one T cell receptor beta chain is given with its context. This clone occurred once. Its antigen specificity is not known. No base qualities exist here, and no much larger clone lies one base off it. V loses 0 bases, J loses 0 bases, and the germline ends lie 7 bases apart. CDR1 and CDR2 (SGDLS, YYNGEE) derive from the germline V gene. From the cysteine up to the phenylalanine, the CDR3 has a length of 16 residues. Solely the CDR3 DNA is kept, with 48 bases framed from the first base. The library was built by means of the immunoSEQ multiplex PCR assay. RNA was extracted from all samples and reverse transcribed into cDNA as template for TCR sequencing. First-strand cDNA was synthesized with SuperScript III using a 2:1 mix of oligo-dT and random hexamers. Amplification bias was assessed with a synthetic immune receptor repertoire, and residual bias was removed computationally. Under the source paper's analysis protocol: Raw reads were preprocessed to remove errors, and CDR3 was defined by IMGT conventions from the conserved cysteine to phenylalanine. To get clonality, Shannon entropy was normalized by log2 of the number of productive unique TCRs and the result was subtracted from 1. Whether each scalp clone was CD4 or CD8 was inferred by checking scalp TCRbeta sequences against the CD4 and CD8 repertoires from sorted blood. As stored in TCRdb, this immuneACCESS dataset retains in-frame rearrangements with V and J assigned. A fraction of the clones does not appear; measured against another copy, unresolved V genes explain less than half of the discrepancy, and the remainder lacks a known reason. V and J calls and clone size are as listed in that table; D and trimming were resolved from the DNA. This sample is represented by 210,000 or so clones; over 60% of them were singletons. The ten largest clonotypes hold roughly 1.2% of the sample.

This entry comes from a study of CD8+ T cells in alopecia areata (dated by TCRdb to about 2018). Study-level background: Treated patients were enrolled in an open-label pilot trial of oral tofacitinib at 5 to 10 mg twice daily for moderate-to-severe alopecia areata. High-throughput TCRbeta sequencing was used to examine T cell clonal expansion in alopecia areata in both the C3H/HeJ mouse model and human patients. The SALT score, which quantifies the percentage of affected scalp surface area, was used to measure disease severity in treated patients. RNA was extracted with the PAXgene miRNA kit for fixed scalp, the miRNeasy kit for PBMCs, and the RNeasy kit for mouse skin. TCRbeta CDR3 regions were amplified by immunoSEQ multiplex PCR using 35 Vbeta forward and 13 Jbeta reverse primers. Human TCRbeta sequencing covered scalp tissue and sorted CD4+ and CD8+ peripheral blood T cells from patchy and totalis/universalis alopecia areata patients and healthy controls. Patients received tofacitinib for 6 to 18 months and were then followed off drug for 6 months to check for delayed response and recurrence. Biopsies were taken from tofacitinib-treated patients at baseline and at 4 and 24 weeks of treatment, and a later scalp biopsy was taken in several of the tofacitinib-treated patients. Clonality in the scalp was compared among normal scalp (n=4), patchy alopecia areata scalp (n=8), and alopecia totalis/universalis scalp (n=8).

The label giving this sample's treatment or condition can be read as: oral pan-JAK inhibitor, 5-10 mg twice daily. From alopecia areata patients, peripheral blood was collected along with lesional scalp punch biopsies. After PBMCs were isolated by density centrifugation and stained for CD3, CD4 and CD8, a FACSAria was used to sort CD4+ and CD8+ T cells. Summary of the overall study and its limitations: Unlike mouse skin, which is dominated by gammadelta T cells, normal human skin has resident alphabeta T cells that are also sequenced, and this complicates analysis of the scalp TCR repertoire. Compared with normal scalp, lesional scalp, particularly in alopecia totalis/universalis, had higher clonality and more expanded CD8+ clones, which suggests antigenic drive. With tofacitinib, both scalp clonality and the number of expanded CD8+ clones among the top 100 scalp clones went down significantly. Shared TCR sequences between patients were less evident than in mice, which may be partly attributable to HLA diversity in the patient population. During tofacitinib treatment, many expanded lesional clones remained in scalp and blood, and this persistence may partly explain relapse after treatment is stopped. Because the treated cohort was small and had only one nonresponder, larger studies are needed to examine links between baseline CD8+ expansion and response.

The V gene is TRBV9 and the J gene is TRBJ1-6; the D gene lacks a confident call. Material: CD4+ T cells sorted from blood, obtained between weeks 43 and 45, from a patient treated with tofacitinib. The origin of this receptor is a human donor with alopecia areata. The CDR3 corresponds to CASSVGGSSYNSPLHF. The bases are TGTGCCAGCAGCGTAGGAGGGAGCTCCTATAATTCACCCCTCCACTTT.